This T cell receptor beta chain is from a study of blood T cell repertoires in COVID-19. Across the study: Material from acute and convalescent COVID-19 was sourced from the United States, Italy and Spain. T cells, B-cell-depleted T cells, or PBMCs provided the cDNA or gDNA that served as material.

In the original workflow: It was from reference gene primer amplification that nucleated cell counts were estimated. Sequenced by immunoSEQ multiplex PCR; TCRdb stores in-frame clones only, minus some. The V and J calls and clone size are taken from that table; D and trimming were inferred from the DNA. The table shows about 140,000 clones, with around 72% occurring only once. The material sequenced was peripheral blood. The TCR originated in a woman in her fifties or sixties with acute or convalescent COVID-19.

CDR3 in DNA: TGTGCCAGCAGTGAGGCCAGGGGCAATCAGCCCCAGCATTTT. It specifies CASSEARGNQPQHF. J is TRBJ1-5 and V is TRBV25-1; tentative D call: TRBD1 (5 bases). Germline CDR1 and CDR2: MGHDK and SYGVNS. Trimming took 3 bases from V and 2 from J, leaving 8 bases between them. This CDR3 is 14 amino acids long.